Listed below are T cell receptor beta chains from one sample, sequenced in a study of shared clonotypes between healthy human individuals. Profiling relied on immunoSEQ multiplex PCR, and the TCRdb table lists in-frame clones only, not all of them. The sample has approximately 2.4 million clones, approximately 96% seen once. The sequenced sample was naive CD4+ T cells sorted from blood. The receptors stem from a man in his late teens or twenties in good health. The CDR3 runs from the conserved cysteine through the conserved F or W. The D gene is left open where the match is weak. Part of the rows lack a size; the others show once, few, many or a class for expanded clones.

TRBV7-8	TRBD1	.	TRBJ1-1	CASSPLTASSGQRNTEAFF	TGTGCCAGCAGCCCTTTAACGGCCTCCTCGGGACAGCGCAACACTGAAGCTTTCTTT
TRBV25-1	TRBD1	.	TRBJ1-2	CASSASWDSLNYGYTF	TGTGCCAGCAGTGCGAGTTGGGACAGCTTAAACTATGGCTACACCTTC
TRBV6-1	.	.	TRBJ2-7	CASGHSTYEQYF	TGTGCCAGCGGACATTCTACCTACGAGCAGTACTTC
TRBV30	TRBD1	.	TRBJ1-1	CAWSDRGRGTEAFF	TGTGCCTGGAGTGACAGGGGGCGCGGCACTGAAGCTTTCTTT
TRBV6-6	TRBD1	.	TRBJ1-1	CASTPDGRGLNEAFF	TGTGCCAGCACCCCGGATGGCAGGGGGCTAAATGAAGCTTTCTTT
TRBV5-1	.	.	TRBJ2-7	CASSLEEGAYEQYF	TGCGCCAGCAGCTTGGAGGAGGGGGCCTACGAGCAGTACTTC
TRBV4-1	.	once	TRBJ2-3	CASSPRERGGDTQYF	TGCGCCAGCAGCCCCCGCGAGAGGGGCGGAGATACGCAGTATTTT
TRBV7-2	.	few	TRBJ1-6	CASSSGTVNSPLHF	TGTGCCAGCAGCTCCGGGACCGTTAATTCACCCCTCCACTTT
TRBV30	.	.	TRBJ2-7	CAWRMAHEQYF	TGTGCCTGGAGGATGGCGCACGAGCAGTACTTC
TRBV5-4	.	.	TRBJ1-2	CASSSTQGRDGYTF	TGTGCCAGCAGCTCGACTCAGGGACGGGATGGCTACACCTTC
TRBV30	TRBD2	.	TRBJ2-4	CAWSVRSSGVAKNIQYF	TGTGCCTGGAGTGTAAGGTCTAGCGGGGTAGCCAAAAACATTCAGTACTTC
TRBV18	TRBD2	.	TRBJ2-7	CASSPRLAGLTGSYEQYF	TGTGCCAGCTCACCGCGACTAGCGGGACTCACGGGCTCCTACGAGCAGTACTTC
TRBV6-6	.	.	TRBJ2-7	CASSYGGRNEQYF	TGTGCCAGCAGTTACGGGGGGCGGAACGAGCAGTACTTC
TRBV19	TRBD2	.	TRBJ2-7	CASRTSGSEQYF	TGTGCCAGTAGGACTAGCGGGAGCGAGCAGTACTTC